The sequence of this T cell receptor (beta chain) was determined in a study of shared clonotypes between healthy human individuals. Overall study context: Every donor yielded three CD4 naive, three CD4 memory, two CD8 naive and one CD8 memory plate. Overall study results and limits: Clonotypes which were not shared had lower generation probabilities than clonotypes that all four donors shared. The diversity represented, both genetic and in exposure history, was limited by few donors.

Germline CDR1 reads GTSNPN; CDR2 reads SVGIG (reference sequence). Trimming stripped 0 bases from V and 4 bases from J, with 4 bases between. The CDR3 consists of 11 residues. CD45RO-negative cells were positively selected for CCR7, leaving out terminally differentiated effector memory CD45RA+ cells. Those who donated, Caucasian adults without exception, all lived in Nashville, Tennessee. Here immunoSEQ multiplex PCR was the method, and the copy in TCRdb shows in-frame clones only, minus some. Of about 600,000 clones in the sample, roughly 98% were seen once. This clone appeared a single time. Its antigen remains unidentified.

Sample: naive CD8+ T cells sorted from blood. The V gene is TRBV30, the J gene TRBJ2-7; the D is unclear. This receptor was identified in a man aged 25-45 years in good health. The CDR3 spells CAWSVTYEQYF. In DNA, the CDR3 is TGTGCCTGGAGTGTAACTTACGAGCAGTACTTC.